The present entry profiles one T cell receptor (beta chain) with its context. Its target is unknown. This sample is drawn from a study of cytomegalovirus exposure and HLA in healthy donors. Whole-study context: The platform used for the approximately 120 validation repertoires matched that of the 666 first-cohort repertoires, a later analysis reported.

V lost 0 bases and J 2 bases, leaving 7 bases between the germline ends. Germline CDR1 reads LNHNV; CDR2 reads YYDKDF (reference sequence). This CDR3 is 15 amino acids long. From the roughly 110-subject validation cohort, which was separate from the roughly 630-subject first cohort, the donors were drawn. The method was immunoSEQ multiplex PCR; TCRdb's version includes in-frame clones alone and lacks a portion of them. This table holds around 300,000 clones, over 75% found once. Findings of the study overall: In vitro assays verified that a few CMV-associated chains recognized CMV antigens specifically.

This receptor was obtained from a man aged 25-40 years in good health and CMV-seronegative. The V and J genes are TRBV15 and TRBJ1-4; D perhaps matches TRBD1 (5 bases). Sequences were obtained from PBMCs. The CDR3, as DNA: TGTGCCACCAGCAGAGACAGGGTTACTAATGAAAAACTGTTTTTT. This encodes CATSRDRVTNEKLFF.